The rows below give T cell receptor beta chains drawn from one sample of a study of control samples from healthy donors and cancer patients. Clones were sequenced by immunoSEQ multiplex PCR, and TCRdb holds only the in-frame ones, with some missing. The table lists about 54,000 clones, roughly 96% of them singletons, with around 1.9% in the top ten. Sequencing used blood. Receptors were obtained from a woman aged 25 to 39 in good health. Both conserved end residues are part of each CDR3. Each record gives: J gene, clone size, CDR3 length, D gene, V gene, CDR3 DNA, CDR3 protein. D genes are given only for firm matches. Not every row has a clone size; where given, it reads once, few, many or a size class.

TRBJ2-7 | few | 13 | - | TRBV29-1 | TGCAGCGTTTGCAGAGGACAGACCTACGAGCAGTACTTC | CSVCRGQTYEQYF
TRBJ2-2 | - | 21 | TRBD2 | TRBV28 | TGTGCCAGCAGTCCTCCGATGCGGGGGGGACTACCAAGATGGAACACCGGGGAGCTGTTTTTT | CASSPPMRGGLPRWNTGELFF
TRBJ1-3 | - | 16 | - | TRBV6-6 | TGTGCCAGCAGTTATGATCGGGGATTCTCTGGAAACACCATATATTTT | CASSYDRGFSGNTIYF
TRBJ2-1 | - | 14 | - | TRBV7-3 | TGTGCCAGCAGCTTAGTGGGAGGCCTAAATGAGCAGTTCTTC | CASSLVGGLNEQFF
TRBJ1-5 | - | 12 | - | TRBV6-5 | TGTGCCAGCAGTTACTCGGGTCAGCCCCAGCATTTT | CASSYSGQPQHF
TRBJ2-3 | - | 16 | TRBD2 | TRBV5-1 | TGCGCCAGCAGCTTAGGAAAAGCGGGAGGCACAGATACGCAGTATTTT | CASSLGKAGGTDTQYF
TRBJ1-2 | - | 15 | - | TRBV7-2 | TGTGCCAGCAGCTTAGGAGGGGCCGGGGTCTATGGCTACACCTTC | CASSLGGAGVYGYTF
TRBJ1-5 | - | 13 | - | TRBV7-2 | TGTGCCAGCAGCTTAGGACCCAATCAGCCCCAGCATTTT | CASSLGPNQPQHF
TRBJ2-1 | - | 17 | TRBD2 | TRBV9 | TGTGCCAGCAGCGCCTTGGGGGGGACTAGCTCCTACAATGAGCAGTTCTTC | CASSALGGTSSYNEQFF
TRBJ2-2 | - | 13 | - | TRBV6-1 | TGTGCCAGCAGTGAAATGGGTACCGGGGAGCTGTTTTTT | CASSEMGTGELFF
TRBJ1-6 | - | 14 | - | TRBV28 | TGTGCCAGCAACCAGACACCCTATAATTCACCCCTCCACTTT | CASNQTPYNSPLHF
TRBJ2-7 | - | 17 | TRBD2 | TRBV5-6 | TGTGCCAGCAGCTTGGGTGAGCTAAGGCTAGCGGGTCTCGAGCAGTACTTC | CASSLGELRLAGLEQYF
TRBJ2-1 | - | 16 | - | TRBV2 | TGTGCCAGCAGCCTTCGGGAGGGGGCGATAGACAATGAGCAGTTCTTC | CASSLREGAIDNEQFF
TRBJ1-1 | - | 15 | - | TRBV9 | TGTGCCAGCAGCGTAGTTTCGGGTCTCGGCACTGAAGCTTTCTTT | CASSVVSGLGTEAFF
TRBJ2-3 | - | 15 | TRBD2 | TRBV28 | TGTGCCAGCACCCCCGTCGGGCTAGCGGCAGATACGCAGTATTTT | CASTPVGLAADTQYF
TRBJ2-2 | - | 15 | - | TRBV4-1 | TGCGCCAGCAGCCAAGTGGCAAGGAACACCGGGGAGCTGTTTTTT | CASSQVARNTGELFF
TRBJ1-2 | once | 13 | - | TRBV28 | TGTGCCAGCAGATCCGGGACCTACTATGGCTACACCTTC | CASRSGTYYGYTF
TRBJ2-7 | - | 14 | - | TRBV7-8 | TGTGCCAGCAGCAAGCCTCCGGCAGGTTACGAGCAGTACTTC | CASSKPPAGYEQYF
TRBJ1-3 | - | 13 | - | TRBV29-1 | TGCAGCGTTGTCGTGGTAGGGGGAAACACCATATATTTT | CSVVVVGGNTIYF
TRBJ2-3 | - | 14 | - | TRBV7-9 | TGTGCCAGCAGCTTAACTAGCCTGGTAGATACGCAGTATTTT | CASSLTSLVDTQYF
TRBJ2-1 | - | 18 | - | TRBV3-1/TRBV3-2 | TGTGCCAGCAGCCAACCAAGTACGGCTTTTGTGTCCTACAATGAGCAGTTCTTC | CASSQPSTAFVSYNEQFF
TRBJ2-3 | - | 18 | - | TRBV21-1 | TGTGCCAGCAGCAAAGCAGCCAGCGGGAGGGCCAGGGCAGATACGCAGTATTTT | CASSKAASGRARADTQYF
TRBJ2-3 | - | 16 | TRBD2 | TRBV9 | TGTGCCAGCAGCGTAGGGCTAGCGGGAGTAGGTGATACGCAGTATTTT | CASSVGLAGVGDTQYF
TRBJ2-5 | - | 12 | TRBD2 | TRBV29-1 | TGCAGCGTTTTAGCGGGAGGAGAGACCCAGTACTTC | CSVLAGGETQYF
TRBJ2-7 | - | 13 | - | TRBV7-3 | TGTGCCAGCAGCCTAACGTCCGGGCTCGAGCAGTACTTC | CASSLTSGLEQYF
TRBJ1-1 | - | 15 | - | TRBV28 | TGTGCCAGCACAATCGCGGTGGGGACGCCTACTGAAGCTTTCTTT | CASTIAVGTPTEAFF
TRBJ2-4 | - | 17 | TRBD2 | TRBV5-5 | TGTGCCAGCAGCCCCTTAGCGGGAAATCTAGCCAAAAACATTCAGTACTTC | CASSPLAGNLAKNIQYF
TRBJ2-3 | - | 18 | TRBD2 | TRBV4-1 | TGCGCCAGCAGCCAAGATCGACTAGCGGGACGTGTCACAGATACGCAGTATTTT | CASSQDRLAGRVTDTQYF
TRBJ2-7 | - | 15 | TRBD2 | TRBV7-2 | TGTGCCAGCAGCTTCGGCCTAGCGGTCACCTACGAGCAGTACTTC | CASSFGLAVTYEQYF
TRBJ2-7 | once | 15 | TRBD2 | TRBV7-9 | TGTGCCAGCAGCCTACCGACTAGCGGGAGCGGCGAGCAGTACTTC | CASSLPTSGSGEQYF
TRBJ1-6 | once | 14 | - | TRBV7-2 | TGTGCCAGCAGCGTTAGGGAGGGTAATTCACCCCTCCACTTT | CASSVREGNSPLHF
TRBJ1-1 | - | 15 | - | TRBV7-3 | TGTGCCAGCAGCTCCCGAGGAGGGTTGAACACTGAAGCTTTCTTT | CASSSRGGLNTEAFF
TRBJ2-3 | - | 15 | TRBD1 | TRBV2 | TGTGCCAGCTTGCCAGACAGGGGTATCGCAGATACGCAGTATTTT | CASLPDRGIADTQYF
TRBJ2-3 | - | 13 | - | TRBV12-3/TRBV12-4 | TGTGCCAGCAGTTTAAAAGAGACAGATACGCAGTATTTT | CASSLKETDTQYF
TRBJ2-2 | - | 13 | TRBD1 | TRBV29-1 | TGCAGCGCCAGACAGGGCGACACCGGGGAGCTGTTTTTT | CSARQGDTGELFF
TRBJ2-7 | - | 15 | - | TRBV9 | TGTGCCAGCAGCGTAGCTACTGACGGGATCTCCGAGCAGTACTTC | CASSVATDGISEQYF
TRBJ1-2 | - | 15 | - | TRBV11-2 | TGTGCCAGCAGCTTTACAAGGGGGGCGGACTATGGCTACACCTTC | CASSFTRGADYGYTF
TRBJ2-4 | - | 15 | TRBD1 | TRBV6-5 | TGTGCCAGCAGCACCGGGACAGGTCAAGTTAACATTCAGTACTTC | CASSTGTGQVNIQYF
TRBJ1-5 | - | 20 | - | TRBV30 | TGTGCCTGGAGTGTACGAAACAAGTTGATGGGCCTTCAGTCGGTTCAGCCCCAGCATTTT | CAWSVRNKLMGLQSVQPQHF
TRBJ2-2 | - | 22 | TRBD2 | TRBV6-2/TRBV6-3 | TGTGCCAGCAGCCTACAGGGTAGTAGCTTAGACGGGAGGGCCCGGGACACCGGGGAGCTGTTTTTT | CASSLQGSSLDGRARDTGELFF
TRBJ2-7 | - | 12 | - | TRBV2 | TGTGCCAGCAGTGTCGGCACCTACGAGCAGTACTTC | CASSVGTYEQYF
TRBJ1-2 | - | 15 | - | TRBV6-5 | TGTGCCAGCATCGAGGCATTTGGACAGAACTATGGCTACACCTTC | CASIEAFGQNYGYTF
TRBJ1-2 | - | 15 | - | TRBV30 | TGTGCCTGGAGCGACGACTCGACAAACCGCTATGGCTACACCTTC | CAWSDDSTNRYGYTF
TRBJ1-2 | once | 13 | - | TRBV19 | TGTGCCAGTAGTATGGCGGCGTTATATGGCTACACCTTC | CASSMAALYGYTF
TRBJ1-1 | once | 15 | - | TRBV27 | TGTGCCAGCAGTCCCCGGACGGTCAATACTGGTAAAGCTTTCTTT | CASSPRTVNTGKAFF
TRBJ2-3 | - | 16 | - | TRBV27 | TGTGCCAGCAGTCCCTTGTTAGTACAGCCGACAGATACGCAGTATTTT | CASSPLLVQPTDTQYF
TRBJ2-1 | - | 15 | - | TRBV10-2 | TGCGCCAGCAGTGAGTCGCTCAGGACGTACAATGAGCAGTTCTTC | CASSESLRTYNEQFF
TRBJ1-6 | - | 17 | - | TRBV2 | TGTGCCAGCAGTGAAGCGGGGACCTCCTCCTATAATTCACCCCTCCACTTT | CASSEAGTSSYNSPLHF
TRBJ1-1 | once | 14 | - | TRBV6-2/TRBV6-3 | TGTGCCAGCAGCTTCGCGGACAGGAACACTGAAGCTTTCTTT | CASSFADRNTEAFF
TRBJ2-1 | - | 14 | TRBD2 | TRBV19 | TGTGCCAGTAGTATCGGACTAGCGGGAGGGGAGCAGTTCTTC | CASSIGLAGGEQFF
TRBJ2-3 | - | 12 | - | TRBV11-2 | TGTGCCAGCAGCTTAGACCCAGATACGCAGTATTTT | CASSLDPDTQYF
TRBJ1-3 | - | 12 | - | TRBV5-4 | TGTGCCATCCGTACGGGGGGAAACACCATATATTTT | CAIRTGGNTIYF
TRBJ1-1 | - | 11 | - | TRBV6-5 | TGTGCCAGCAGTTGGGGCACTGAAGCTTTCTTT | CASSWGTEAFF
TRBJ2-1 | - | 13 | - | TRBV10-2 | TGCGCCAGCAGTGAAGGACTAAACAATGAGCAGTTCTTC | CASSEGLNNEQFF
TRBJ1-1 | - | 21 | TRBD1 | TRBV28 | TGTGCCAGCAGTTTATCGGATCACCGCCGGGACAGGGGCTTTCGGGACACTGAAGCTTTCTTT | CASSLSDHRRDRGFRDTEAFF
TRBJ2-7 | - | 15 | TRBD2 | TRBV5-6 | TGTGCCAGCAGTCCCCTTAGCGGGAGCTCCTACGAGCAGTACTTC | CASSPLSGSSYEQYF
TRBJ2-5 | - | 12 | - | TRBV6-5 | TGTGCCAGCAGTATCAGAGGGGAGACCCAGTACTTC | CASSIRGETQYF